This entry is about one T cell receptor beta chain. Original analysis: Estimates of nucleated cell counts were drawn from the amplification of reference gene primers. Profiling relied on immunoSEQ multiplex PCR, and the TCRdb table lists in-frame clones only, not all of them. D and trimming come from the DNA, and the V and J calls and clone size come from that table. The sample carries 200,000 to 250,000 clones, under 90% recorded once. The sample originates from a study of blood T cell repertoires in COVID-19. For the study at large: The origin of the acute and convalescent COVID-19 samples was the United States, Italy and Spain. PBMCs, B-cell-depleted T cells, or T cells provided the cDNA or gDNA that made up the material.

Germline V gene data show CDR1 as GTSNPN and CDR2 as SVGIG (reference sequence). This CDR3 region has 15 residues. With 4 bases clipped from V and 6 bases from J, the junction kept 3 bases outside the gene matches. The TCR originated in a man older than 75 with acute or convalescent COVID-19. The rearrangement joins TRBV30 to TRBJ2-2, with 15 bases matching TRBD2. Material for sequencing was peripheral blood. In DNA form, the CDR3 reads TGTGCCTGGACCGGACTAGCGGGGGGGGCCGGGGAGCTGTTTTTT. It translates to CAWTGLAGGAGELFF.